This T cell receptor beta chain is drawn from a study of blood T cell repertoires in COVID-19. Trimming took 4 bases from V and 7 from J; bases not matched to a gene: 11. The CDR3 length is 15 residues. Germline loops: CDR1 SGHKS, CDR2 YYEKEE (reference sequence). Data came from immunoSEQ multiplex PCR; TCRdb stores just in-frame clones and leaves some out. This sample has more than 300,000 clones, with about 86% found just once. The chain uses TRBV5-5 and TRBJ1-5, with 7 bases matching TRBD1. The source of this sequence is a woman in her forties or fifties with acute or convalescent COVID-19. The specimen sequenced was peripheral blood. The CDR3 loop is CASSPITGVGQPQHF. The CDR3 DNA follows: TGTGCCAGCAGCCCCATTACAGGGGTAGGACAGCCCCAGCATTTT.